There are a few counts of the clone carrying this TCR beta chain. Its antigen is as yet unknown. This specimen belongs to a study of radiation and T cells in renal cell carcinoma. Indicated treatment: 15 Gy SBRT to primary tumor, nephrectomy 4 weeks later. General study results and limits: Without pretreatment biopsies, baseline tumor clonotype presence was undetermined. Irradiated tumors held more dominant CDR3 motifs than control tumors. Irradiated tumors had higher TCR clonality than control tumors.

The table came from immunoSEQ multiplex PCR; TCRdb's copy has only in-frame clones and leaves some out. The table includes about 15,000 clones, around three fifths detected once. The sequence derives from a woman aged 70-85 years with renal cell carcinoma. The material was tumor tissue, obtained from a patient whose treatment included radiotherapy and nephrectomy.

CDR3 residues: CASSTRGGETQYF. DNA of the CDR3: TGCGCCAGCAGCACCAGGGGTGGTGAGACCCAGTACTTC. The rearrangement links TRBV4-1 to TRBJ2-5; TRBD1 is a possible D gene (6 bases). CDR3 length: 13 residues. V was pared by 5 bases and J by 5 bases, with 12 bases between. Germline-derived CDR1 and CDR2 are MGHRA and YSYEKL.